This section outlines one T cell receptor (beta chain) sequence together with its context. Its specificity is unknown. Profiled with immunoSEQ multiplex PCR; TCRdb holds only in-frame clones, not every one. The sample has 1,500 to 2,000 clones, 75% to 80% seen once. The sample originates from a study of chemoradiotherapy in HPV16-positive cancers. Germline assignment: CDR1 SGHNT and CDR2 YYREEE (reference sequence). This CDR3 is built from 17 residues. V was trimmed by 4 bases and J by 3 bases, leaving 19 bases between them. Study-wide points: For HPV16-positive patients, expanding HPV-responsive T cells associated with longer recurrence-free survival.

The clonotype originates from a human donor with HPV-associated anogenital cancer. Sequencing was performed on tumor tissue, taken from a patient who underwent chemoradiotherapy. The chain carries TRBV5-4 and TRBJ2-2, with D tentatively TRBD1 (7 bases). CDR3 DNA sequence: TGTGCCAGCAGCGACCCCCCAGGGGGGTTGGACACCGGGGAGCTGTTTTTT. This sequence encodes CASSDPPGGLDTGELFF.